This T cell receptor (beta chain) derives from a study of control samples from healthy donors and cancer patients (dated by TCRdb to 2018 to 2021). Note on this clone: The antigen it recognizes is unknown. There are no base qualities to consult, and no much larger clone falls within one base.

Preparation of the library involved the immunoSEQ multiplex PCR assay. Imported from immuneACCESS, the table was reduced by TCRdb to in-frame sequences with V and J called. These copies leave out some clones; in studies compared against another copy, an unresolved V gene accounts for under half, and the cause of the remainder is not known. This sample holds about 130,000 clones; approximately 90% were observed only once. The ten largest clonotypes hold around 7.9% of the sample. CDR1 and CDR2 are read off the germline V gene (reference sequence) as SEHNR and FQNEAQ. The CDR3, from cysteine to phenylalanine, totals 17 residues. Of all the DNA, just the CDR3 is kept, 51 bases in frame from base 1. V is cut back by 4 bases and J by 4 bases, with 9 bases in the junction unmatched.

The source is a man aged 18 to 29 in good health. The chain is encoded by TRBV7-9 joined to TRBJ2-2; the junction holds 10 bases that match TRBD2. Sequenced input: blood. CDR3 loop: CASSSARVAGGTGELFF. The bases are TGTGCCAGCAGCTCAGCACGTGTAGCGGGGGGCACCGGGGAGCTGTTTTTT.